This TCR beta chain was sequenced for a study of blood T cell repertoires in COVID-19. Study-wide context: COVID-19 samples collected from the United States, Italy and Spain covered acute and convalescent phases. In each case, the material was cDNA or gDNA derived from T cells, B-cell-depleted T cells, or PBMCs.

Residents of about 25 US areas, aged about 18 to 89 years, made up the participants. Donors were grouped by their self-reported clinical history. The table came from immunoSEQ multiplex PCR; TCRdb's copy has only in-frame clones and leaves some out. This table holds more than 150,000 clones, 75% to 90% found once. CDR1 and CDR2 (germline): LNHDA, SQIVND (reference sequence). The CDR3 runs to 17 residues. Trimming at V came to 3 bases and at J to 5 bases, leaving 4 bases not matched to a gene. The sequence was collected from a young woman who had recovered from COVID-19. The chain joins TRBV19 to TRBJ2-1; 16 bases line up with TRBD2. Sequencing was carried out using PBMCs or T cells enriched from blood (not recorded which). The CDR3 protein is CASSMRGLAGGNNEQFF. CDR3 coding DNA: TGTGCCAGTAGTATGCGGGGACTAGCGGGGGGGAACAATGAGCAGTTCTTC.